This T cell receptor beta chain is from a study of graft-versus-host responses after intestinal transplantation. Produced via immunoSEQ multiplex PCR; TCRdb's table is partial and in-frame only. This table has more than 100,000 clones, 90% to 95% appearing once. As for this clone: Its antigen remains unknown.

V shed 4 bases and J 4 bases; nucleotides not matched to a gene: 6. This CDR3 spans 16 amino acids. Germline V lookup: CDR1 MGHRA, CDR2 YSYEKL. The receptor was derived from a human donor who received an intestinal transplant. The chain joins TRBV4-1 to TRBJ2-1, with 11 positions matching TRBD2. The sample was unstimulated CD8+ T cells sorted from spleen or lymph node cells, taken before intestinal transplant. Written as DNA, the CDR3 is TGCGCCAGCAGCCCGGGACTAGCGGATTGGTACAATGAGCAGTTCTTC. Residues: CASSPGLADWYNEQFF.